This T cell receptor (beta chain) emerged from a study of T cell changes during pregnancy in multiple sclerosis. The data were produced by immunoSEQ multiplex PCR, yet TCRdb's version contains in-frame clones alone and is incomplete. This table holds some 130,000 clones, about 95% found once. With 0 bases removed from V and 4 bases from J, the gap between germline ends came to 14 bases. Per germline, CDR1 SGHDT and CDR2 YYEEEE. The CDR3 runs 16 residues. The chain links TRBV5-6 to TRBJ2-1, with D possibly being TRBD2 (6 bases). Sequenced material: peripheral blood, taken after pregnancy. The clonotype was recovered from a female donor with multiple sclerosis, enrolled in a pregnancy study. CDR3 sequence reads: CASSLAGGTEYNEQFF. The CDR3 region has the DNA TGTGCCAGCAGCTTGGCAGGCGGGACTGAGTACAATGAGCAGTTCTTC.